What follows are 9 T cell receptor beta chains derived from one specimen sequenced in a study of T-cell memory formation after mild COVID-19. TCRdb fed the 5' RACE reads into MiXCR, producing one record per CDR3 protein. This sample has around 320,000 distinct CDR3 sequences, with roughly 21% found just once. Sequenced sample: PBMCs or a T cell subset sorted from them (not recorded which). These receptors all come from a man between 18 and 35 years old who had mild COVID-19 (a few samples of this study predate the infection). Cell type and time point are not known.

V is TRBV27 and J is TRBJ2-5; D is possibly TRBD1 or TRBD2 (5 bases each). Germline V gene lookup returns CDR1 MNHEY and CDR2 SMNVEV (reference sequence). This CDR3 region has 14 residues. Trimming took 6 bases from V and 3 from J, leaving 14 bases between them. The CDR3 region is CASSQGTAEETQYF. The DNA of the CDR3 is TGTGCCAGCAGCCAAGGGACCGCGGAAGAGACCCAGTACTTC.

This clonotype was seen ten or more times. This rearrangement joins TRBV10-3 to TRBJ1-2; D gene unclear. The ends were cut back, 4 bases at V and 4 bases at J, with 10 bases in the middle. The CDR3 contains 13 residues. Germline V gene data show CDR1 as ENHRY and CDR2 as SYGVKD. CDR3 protein: CAISVGGSYGYTF. The CDR3 nucleotides read TGTGCCATCAGTGTGGGTGGTAGCTATGGCTACACCTTC.

This chain connects TRBV7-9 to TRBJ1-3; 7 bases match TRBD1. V trimming: 5 bases; J trimming: 3 bases; junction bases outside the gene matches: 4. The CDR3 consists of 14 residues. CDR1 SEHNR and CDR2 FQNEAQ come from the germline V gene (reference sequence). CDR3: CASSLGTDGNTIYF. The CDR3 DNA reads as TGTGCCAGCAGCCTTGGGACAGATGGAAACACCATATATTTT.

The table lists this clonotype with a few counts. The chain has TRBV15 and TRBJ2-5, with TRBD1 identical over 7 bases. V lost 0 bases to trimming and J lost 5 bases; unmatched junction nucleotides: 6. Germline values: CDR1 LNHNV, CDR2 YYDKDF (reference sequence). The CDR3 sequence is 15 residues long. The CDR3 DNA follows: TGTGCCACCAGCAGAGAAGGACAGGAGTGGGAGACCCAGTACTTC. Amino acid sequence: CATSREGQEWETQYF.

There are many counts of this clonotype. V is TRBV12-3 or TRBV12-4 and J is TRBJ2-5; 9 bases match TRBD2. CDR3 size: 17 residues. The V and J ends lost 0 bases and 5 bases, in that order; junction bases with no gene match: 10. This chain's CDR3 is CASSLAIGGGAQETQYF. Written as DNA, the CDR3 is TGTGCCAGCAGTTTAGCGATCGGCGGGGGGGCCCAGGAGACCCAGTACTTC.

In this sample, this clonotype turned up a few times. This chain connects TRBV4-1 to TRBJ2-2; TRBD1 is a possible D gene (5 bases). CDR3 length: 19 residues. Trimming took 1 base from V and 0 from J, leaving 18 bases between them. Germline V gives CDR1 MGHRA, CDR2 YSYEKL. The CDR3 bases are TGCGCCAGCAGCCAAGGACGTACAGGCTACACCTCGAACACCGGGGAGCTGTTTTTT. Translation: CASSQGRTGYTSNTGELFF.

This clonotype was observed a handful of times. This sequence joins TRBV7-3 and TRBJ2-1; TRBD2 might be the D (5 bases). The CDR3 is made up of 15 amino acids. Trimming stripped 5 bases from V and 0 bases from J, with 11 bases between. Germline loops: CDR1 SGHTA, CDR2 FQGTGA. The CDR3: CASSEDSSSYNEQFF. CDR3 bases: TGTGCCAGCAGCGAGGACTCGAGCTCCTACAATGAGCAGTTCTTC.

The CDR3 is CASRQGWGEQFF. The CDR3 bases are TGTGCCAGCAGACAGGGTTGGGGTGAGCAGTTCTTC. V is TRBV28 and J is TRBJ2-1; possibly TRBD1 for D (6 bases). The CDR3 spans 12 residues. Deletions cut 6 bases from V and 9 bases from J, with 12 bases between. Germline CDR1 MDHEN, CDR2 SYDVKM.

V usage is TRBV3-1 and J usage is TRBJ2-7; TRBD1 might be the D (6 bases). CDR1 and CDR2 from the germline V gene are LGHDT and YNNKEL (reference sequence). V was trimmed by 2 bases and J by 3 bases, leaving 11 bases between them. The CDR3 spans 14 residues. This CDR3 is CASSQNVGGYEQYV. The CDR3 DNA sequence: TGTGCCAGCAGCCAAAATGTAGGGGGCTACGAGCAGTACGTC.